Presented here are 10 T cell receptor beta chains from one specimen sequenced in a study of shared T cell receptors in the human thymus. Profiling relied on immunoSEQ multiplex PCR, and the TCRdb table lists in-frame clones only, not all of them. The repertoire holds hundreds of thousands of clones, with roughly 90% as singletons. This sample was shared with a second study, whose subject was human thymus T cells.

The specimen was thymocytes. These receptors were taken from a boy in the first two years of life with a congenital heart defect.

In this sample, this clone turned up a few times. The chain couples TRBV4-2 to TRBJ2-7, with 12 bases aligning to TRBD2. The CDR3 covers 18 residues. Germline assignment: CDR1 LGHNA and CDR2 YNFKEQ. With 0 bases clipped from V and 1 base from J, the junction kept 7 bases outside the gene matches. DNA for the CDR3: TGTGCCAGCAGCCAAGATTCCGGACTAGCGGGACGGTCCTACGAGCAGTACTTC. As protein: CASSQDSGLAGRSYEQYF.

V and J are TRBV27 and TRBJ1-3; TRBD1 aligns across 10 bases. The CDR3 is made up of 16 amino acids. In germline, CDR1 is MNHEY, CDR2 SMNVEV (reference sequence). With V trimmed by 4 bases and J by 7 bases, 10 bases remained unmatched. The CDR3 region has the DNA TGTGCCAGCAGTTCGAATCCGGGACAGGGGTGGAACACCATATATTTT. Translating it yields CASSSNPGQGWNTIYF.

The CDR3, as DNA: TGTGCCAGCAGCTTAGCCCCCCGGGGTTTAGGGCCCTACAATGAGCAGTTCTTC. Its translation is CASSLAPRGLGPYNEQFF. V and J are TRBV7-6 and TRBJ2-1, with D maybe TRBD2 (5 bases). V was trimmed by 0 bases and J by 2 bases, leaving 17 bases between them. Germline V lookup: CDR1 SGHVS, CDR2 FNYEAQ. The CDR3 covers 18 residues.

The J gene is TRBJ2-7, the V gene TRBV14; the D is unclear. Germline V lookup: CDR1 SGHDN, CDR2 FVKESK. The CDR3 consists of 14 residues. Trimming took 1 base from V and 5 from J, leaving 12 bases between them. In DNA, the CDR3 is TGTGCCAGCAGCCAAGGAAAACAGACCCACGAGCAGTACTTC. Translated: CASSQGKQTHEQYF.

A few counts support this clone. The genes are TRBV7-9 and TRBJ2-1; TRBD2 matches at 11 bases. V shed 5 bases and J 8 bases; nucleotides not matched to a gene: 8. Germline V CDR1 and CDR2: SEHNR, FQNEAQ (reference sequence). The CDR3 loop spans 15 amino acids. CDR3 nucleotide sequence: TGTGCCAGCAGCCCCACTAGCGGGGGTGGAGATGAGCAGTTCTTC. It translates to CASSPTSGGGDEQFF. Complete variable domain (other parts from reference TRBV7-9 and TRBJ2-1): DTGVSQNPRHKITKRGQNVTFRCDPISEHNRLYWYRQTLGQGPEFLTYFQNEAQLEKSRLLSDRFSAERPKGSFSTLEIQRTEQGDSAMYLCASSPTSGGGDEQFFGPGTRLTVL.

The chain employs TRBV2 and TRBJ2-7; 9 bases align to TRBD2. V was clipped by 2 bases and J by 3 bases; unmatched bases: 8. Germline V gene sequence: CDR1 SNHLY, CDR2 FYNNEI. CDR3 length: 16 amino acids. DNA for the CDR3: TGTGCCAGCAGTGAAAGTAGCGGGAGATCCCACTACGAGCAGTACTTC. Translated, it gives CASSESSGRSHYEQYF.

The rearrangement joins TRBV28 to TRBJ1-1; D gene unclear. CDR1 is MDHEN and CDR2 is SYDVKM in the germline V gene. V lost 1 base to trimming and J lost 0 bases, with 15 bases between them. The CDR3 runs 17 residues. Written as DNA, the CDR3 is TGTGCCAGCAGTTTATTATCACGGGTGGCATTGAACACTGAAGCTTTCTTT. Translated: CASSLLSRVALNTEAFF.

The chain uses TRBV13 and TRBJ2-5; D possibly corresponds to TRBD2 (6 bases). The CDR3 sequence is 14 residues long. V lost 7 bases and J lost 7, with 19 bases in between. The germline V gene has CDR1 PRHDT and CDR2 FYEKMQ (reference sequence). CDR3 coding DNA: TGTGCCAGCACACTGGGGGGAGTCCGGGGGACCCAGTACTTC. Translated, it gives CASTLGGVRGTQYF.

This chain uses TRBV28 with TRBJ1-1; TRBD1 matches 7 bases. The CDR3 length is 12 residues. Germline V gene lookup returns CDR1 MDHEN and CDR2 SYDVKM. With V trimmed by 5 bases and J by 11 bases, 8 bases remained unmatched. This CDR3 reads CASSEDRIGAFF. CDR3 sequence (DNA): TGTGCCAGCAGTGAGGACAGGATAGGGGCTTTCTTT.

V gene TRBV6-5 combines with J gene TRBJ2-5; maybe TRBD2 (6 bases). The J call is doubtful: the DNA matches TRBJ2-7 better. Germline-derived CDR1 and CDR2 are MNHEY and SVGAGI. This CDR3 has 13 amino acids. The CDR3 DNA sequence: TGTGCCAGCAGACGGGGGACCCCCTACGAGCAGTACTTC. Protein sequence: CASRRGTPYEQYF.